This T cell receptor (beta chain) was retrieved from a study of PD-1 blockade in classical Hodgkin lymphoma. Time point noted: newly diagnosed, previously untreated cHL patient sample. Trimming cost V 0 bases and J 6 bases, with 9 bases left between them. This CDR3 is 13 amino acids long. Per germline, CDR1 SGHAT and CDR2 FQNNGV. Details on this clone: Its antigen is undetermined.

Libraries were prepared by immunoSEQ multiplex PCR; TCRdb keeps only in-frame clonotypes and omits some of them. Among over 60,000 clones listed, over 90% were seen once. Study-level results: Baseline TCR diversity was reportedly lower in newly diagnosed patients than in healthy donors. It was reported as lower still in relapsed/refractory patients.

This sequence joins TRBV11-2 and TRBJ2-7, with D unclear. The specimen was peripheral blood mononuclear cells (PBMCs). The sequence derives from a human donor with classical Hodgkin lymphoma. CDR3 nucleotides: TGTGCCAGCAGCTTAGATCAGGCAAGCGAGCAGTACTTC. Amino acids: CASSLDQASEQYF.